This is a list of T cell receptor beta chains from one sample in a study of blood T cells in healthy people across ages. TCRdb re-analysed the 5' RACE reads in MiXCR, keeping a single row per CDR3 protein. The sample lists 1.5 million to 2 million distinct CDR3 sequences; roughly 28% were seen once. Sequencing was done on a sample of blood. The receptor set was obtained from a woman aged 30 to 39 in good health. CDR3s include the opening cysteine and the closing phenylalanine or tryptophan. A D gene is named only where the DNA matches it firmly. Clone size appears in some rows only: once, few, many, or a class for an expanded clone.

CDR3aa: CSARDSWTSGQFF; CDR3nt: TGCAGTGCTAGAGATTCCTGGACTAGCGGCCAGTTCTTC; j_gene: TRBJ2-1; d_gene: TRBD2; v_gene: TRBV20-1; abundance: NA
CDR3aa: CASSLQGNYYEQYF; CDR3nt: TGTGCCAGCAGCTTACAGGGGAATTACTACGAGCAGTACTTC; j_gene: TRBJ2-7; d_gene: NA; v_gene: TRBV7-9; abundance: NA
CDR3aa: CASSPYPGNTEAFF; CDR3nt: TGTGCCAGCAGCCCTTACCCAGGGAACACTGAAGCTTTCTTT; j_gene: TRBJ1-1; d_gene: NA; v_gene: TRBV4-2; abundance: NA
CDR3aa: CASSTRVGEGPYNEQFF; CDR3nt: TGTGCCAGCAGCACTAGGGTGGGGGAGGGTCCCTACAATGAGCAGTTCTTC; j_gene: TRBJ2-1; d_gene: TRBD2; v_gene: TRBV7-2; abundance: NA
CDR3aa: CASSLRGSGQPQHF; CDR3nt: TGTGCCAGCAGCTTGAGAGGGAGCGGTCAGCCCCAGCATTTT; j_gene: TRBJ1-5; d_gene: NA; v_gene: TRBV5-5; abundance: NA
CDR3aa: CASRFIGSSYNEQFF; CDR3nt: TGTGCCAGCCGCTTCATAGGGAGCTCCTACAATGAGCAGTTCTTC; j_gene: TRBJ2-1; d_gene: NA; v_gene: TRBV7-9; abundance: many
CDR3aa: CASSLDRALNTEAFF; CDR3nt: TGTGCCAGCAGTTTAGACAGGGCCTTGAACACTGAAGCTTTCTTT; j_gene: TRBJ1-1; d_gene: TRBD1; v_gene: TRBV27; abundance: few
CDR3aa: CASSWGRSSYEQYF; CDR3nt: TGTGCCAGCAGCTGGGGTCGGAGCTCCTACGAGCAGTACTTC; j_gene: TRBJ2-7; d_gene: NA; v_gene: TRBV13; abundance: few
CDR3aa: CSSIDGINEQFF; CDR3nt: TGCAGTTCAATCGACGGAATCAATGAGCAGTTCTTC; j_gene: TRBJ2-1; d_gene: NA; v_gene: TRBV29-1; abundance: many
CDR3aa: CASSSRTSGNPDTQYF; CDR3nt: TGTGCCAGCAGCTCTAGGACTAGCGGGAACCCAGATACGCAGTATTTT; j_gene: TRBJ2-3; d_gene: TRBD2; v_gene: TRBV7-2; abundance: NA
CDR3aa: CASTLDSTYEQYF; CDR3nt: TGTGCCAGCACATTGGACAGCACCTACGAGCAGTACTTC; j_gene: TRBJ2-7; d_gene: NA; v_gene: TRBV2; abundance: NA
CDR3aa: CASSLVTSGGTVEQYF; CDR3nt: TGTGCCAGCAGCTTAGTGACTAGCGGGGGCACCGTGGAGCAGTACTTC; j_gene: TRBJ2-5; d_gene: TRBD2; v_gene: TRBV7-9; abundance: NA
CDR3aa: CASSSGQGASSYGYTF; CDR3nt: TGCGCCAGCAGCTCGGGACAGGGGGCGTCGAGCTATGGCTACACCTTC; j_gene: TRBJ1-2; d_gene: TRBD1; v_gene: TRBV4-1; abundance: NA
CDR3aa: CASSLALAGGSYEQYF; CDR3nt: TGTGCCAGCAGCTTAGCTCTAGCGGGGGGGAGCTACGAGCAGTACTTC; j_gene: TRBJ2-7; d_gene: TRBD2; v_gene: TRBV7-2; abundance: many
CDR3aa: CASSTVKSGTLNYEQYF; CDR3nt: TGTGCCAGCAGCACAGTGAAAAGCGGGACTCTTAACTACGAGCAGTACTTC; j_gene: TRBJ2-7; d_gene: TRBD2; v_gene: TRBV7-2; abundance: NA
CDR3aa: CASQARLAEIQETQYF; CDR3nt: TGTGCCTCTCAGGCCAGACTAGCGGAGATCCAAGAGACCCAGTACTTC; j_gene: TRBJ2-5; d_gene: TRBD2; v_gene: TRBV2; abundance: few
CDR3aa: CASSQRPSGSTDTQYF; CDR3nt: TGTGCCAGCAGTCAAAGGCCCTCTGGGAGCACAGATACGCAGTATTTT; j_gene: TRBJ2-3; d_gene: NA; v_gene: TRBV12-3/TRBV12-4; abundance: many
CDR3aa: CASSISPGELFF; CDR3nt: TGTGCCAGTAGTATATCCCCCGGGGAGCTGTTTTTT; j_gene: TRBJ2-2; d_gene: NA; v_gene: TRBV19; abundance: few